Listed below are T cell receptor beta chains from one sample, sequenced in a study of blood T cell repertoires in COVID-19. Data came from immunoSEQ multiplex PCR; TCRdb stores just in-frame clones and leaves some out. The sample includes over 130,000 clones, approximately 80% of them seen just once. The sample taken for sequencing was PBMCs or T cells enriched from blood (not recorded which). Receptors originate from a man between 50 and 59 years old in a cohort exposed to, infected with or recovered from COVID-19 (not recorded which). CDR3s include the opening cysteine and the closing phenylalanine or tryptophan.

CDR3: CAGSGTENEKLFF
J: TRBJ1-4
V: TRBV27

CDR3: CASSSSTGERRTEKLFF
J: TRBJ1-4
V: TRBV3-1/TRBV3-2

CDR3: CASSIQDRSTNEKLFF
J: TRBJ1-4
V: TRBV19

CDR3: CASSLRTVGTDTQYF
J: TRBJ2-3
V: TRBV27

CDR3: CASSRAGAPYEQYF
J: TRBJ2-7
V: TRBV18

CDR3: CASSFGTGTTEAFF
J: TRBJ1-1
V: TRBV5-5

CDR3: CASSYREGSRPQHF
J: TRBJ1-5
V: TRBV28

CDR3: CAWIRGMGEQYF
J: TRBJ2-7
V: TRBV30

CDR3: CASRHRDRTLHF
J: TRBJ1-6
V: TRBV6-5

CDR3: CASSPLSRAYEQYF
J: TRBJ2-7
V: TRBV13

CDR3: CASSPAGGDTGELFF
J: TRBJ2-2
V: TRBV18

CDR3: CASSLVALAGVGRTGELFF
J: TRBJ2-2
V: TRBV7-8

CDR3: CASSQAPSGTGLLLLTVQFF
J: TRBJ2-1
V: TRBV3-1/TRBV3-2

CDR3: CASSQLGTGAENIQYF
J: TRBJ2-4
V: TRBV23-1

CDR3: CATSSEPNTLKYF
J: TRBJ2-7
V: TRBV15

CDR3: CASSPAGTGGTDTQYF
J: TRBJ2-3
V: TRBV18

CDR3: CASSLAHQDRGSTSYF
J: TRBJ2-3
V: TRBV7-2

CDR3: CAGMSGRETQYF
J: TRBJ2-5
V: TRBV30

CDR3: CASSSTGELFF
J: TRBJ2-2
V: TRBV5-1

CDR3: CASSLDRAGTIYF
J: TRBJ1-3
V: TRBV5-8

CDR3: CASSRTGYTGELFF
J: TRBJ2-2
V: TRBV11-2

CDR3: CASSPSFNQPQHF
J: TRBJ1-5
V: TRBV18

CDR3: CASSLGGGPKYEQYF
J: TRBJ2-7
V: TRBV7-6

CDR3: CASSLRTSGGPRDIQYF
J: TRBJ2-4
V: TRBV12-1

CDR3: CASSSDSLYGYTF
J: TRBJ1-2
V: TRBV10-2

CDR3: CASRGGAGGYQETQYF
J: TRBJ2-5
V: TRBV11-2